This entry describes one TCR beta chain. The antigen remains undetermined. These data come from a study of T cell responses to AZD1222 COVID-19 vaccine. Per the germline V gene, CDR1 is SGDLS and CDR2 is YYNGEE. Losses at the gene ends were 4 bases for V and 2 bases for J; bases not matched to a gene: 12. The CDR3 spans 16 residues. Study results and limitations: Vaccine-related CD4 TCRs covered spike, predominating at 160-218 and 743-854. Reportedly, nearly half of unique spike TCRs recognized epitopes outside B.1.351/B.1.1.7 mutations. Most donors were white British, females outnumbered males, and clonal diversity was possibly underestimated.

Libraries were prepared by immunoSEQ multiplex PCR; TCRdb keeps only in-frame clonotypes and omits some of them. The table shows 140,000 to 150,000 clones, with 80% to 95% occurring only once. Both about-4-week and about-12-week second-dose recipients were combined. The TCR was taken from an adult who received the AZD1222 COVID-19 vaccine. The specimen comprised peripheral blood, sampled 28 days after the second AZD1222 dose. The J gene is TRBJ2-7, the V gene TRBV9; 7 bases align to TRBD2. The CDR3 DNA reads as TGTGCCAGCAGCCCGCCCGGAGCTAGCGGTACCTACGAGCAGTACTTC. Amino acids: CASSPPGASGTYEQYF.